Following are 9 T cell receptor beta chains from one sample sequenced in a study of tumor-infiltrating lymphocytes in primary liver carcinoma. Extraction of RNA together with DNA used 20-30 mg of unsorted bulk tissue. TCR beta cDNA came from approximately 490 ng total RNA, primed with a constant-region primer. Libraries of TCR beta came from three nested multiplex PCR rounds with slightly modified ARM-PCR. The first two PCR rounds used TRBV1-TRBV30 primers with a Cbeta primer, about 9 cycles each. TCRdb independently ran MiXCR on the multiplex PCR reads; one entry per CDR3 protein. The data show around 120,000 distinct CDR3 sequences, with 50% to 70% seen just once and around 9% held by the top ten. Sequenced sample: liver tumor tissue from sampling region 1. Subset in this sample: tumor region T1, superior pole. The receptors derive from a woman aged 60 to 75 with primary liver carcinoma and hepatitis B virus infection.

The chain joins TRBV25-1 to TRBJ2-5; tentative D call: TRBD2 (6 bases). Germline CDR1 and CDR2: MGHDK and SYGVNS. This CDR3 has 15 residues. V shed 6 bases and J shed 5 bases, with 19 bases lying between them. CDR3 protein: CASSRSFSGGETQYF. CDR3 coding DNA: TGTGCCAGCAGCCGGAGTTTTAGTGGAGGGGAGACCCAGTACTTC.

The V and J genes are TRBV11-3 and TRBJ2-5; D might be TRBD1 (6 bases). V gave up 6 bases and J gave up 2 bases, with 16 bases separating them. Per germline, CDR1 SGHNT and CDR2 YENEEA. This CDR3 has 15 residues. The CDR3 region is CASSQWDNYQETQYF. The CDR3 DNA follows: TGTGCCAGCAGTCAGTGGGACAACTATCAAGAGACCCAGTACTTC. The entire variable domain, with the rest obtained from reference TRBV11-3 and TRBJ2-5, is as follows: EAGVVQSPRYKIIEKKQPVAFWCNPISGHNTLYWYLQNLGQGPELLIRYENEEAVDDSQLPKDRFSAERLKGVDSTLKIQPAELGDSAVYLCASSQWDNYQETQYFGPGTRLLVL.

This clonotype was seen ten or more times. V and J are TRBV29-1 and TRBJ2-4; TRBD1 matches at 12 bases. The CDR3 loop spans 13 amino acids. Germline values: CDR1 SQVTM, CDR2 ANQGSEA. J gave up 11 bases and V 7 bases, and 9 bases lay outside the gene matches. In nucleotides, the CDR3 is TGCAGCGCGATCACCGGGACAGGGGGCGTTCAGTACTTC. Translated: CSAITGTGGVQYF.

Judged by abundance, this clonotype is medium-sized. The chain has TRBV11-2 and TRBJ2-1; D is perhaps TRBD2 (6 bases). The CDR3 covers 16 residues. Germline CDR1 reads SGHAT; CDR2 reads FQNNGV. V dropped 3 bases and J dropped 4 bases, with 16 bases sitting between them. In DNA form, the CDR3 reads TGTGCCAGCAGCTTTGAGAGGCTAGCGTTTTACAATGAGCAGTTCTTC. It translates to CASSFERLAFYNEQFF.

Concerning this clonotype itself: A read error may produce the germline difference seen at one junction end. The chain has TRBV11-2 and TRBJ2-2; no clear D. Germline CDR1 is SGHAT and CDR2 is FQNNGV. This CDR3 contains 15 residues. CDR3 in amino acids: CASSPPQGPTAELFF. The CDR3 coding sequence is TGTGCCAGCAGCCCTCCGCAAGGACCGACCGCGGAGCTGTTCTTC.

This clonotype appeared once. At one end the junction does not follow the germline gene, possibly because of a read error. The rearrangement joins TRBV20-1 to TRBJ2-7; D uncertain. In germline, CDR1 is DFQATT, CDR2 SNEGSKA (reference sequence). The CDR3 loop spans 14 amino acids. CDR3 loop: CSAAPPGNSYERYF. The CDR3 DNA reads TGCAGTGCTGCGCCCCCAGGAAACTCCTACGAGCGGTACTTC.

Turning to this clonotype: Given a much more abundant clone one base away, this may be a read error. The chain employs TRBV5-1 and TRBJ1-1; D ambiguous. The ends were cut back, 5 bases at V and 5 bases at J, with 16 bases in the middle. CDR3 length equals 14 residues. CDR1 and CDR2 from the germline V gene are SGHRS and YFSETQ. The CDR3 DNA reads TGCGCCAGCAGACTGGGTGGGTCAGAGACTGAAGCTTTCTTT. It encodes CASRLGGSETEAFF.

The gene calls are TRBV4-1 and TRBJ2-1; D is perhaps TRBD2 (5 bases). This CDR3 region has 13 residues. Germline lookup yields CDR1 MGHRA and CDR2 YSYEKL. Trimming removed 4 bases at V and 11 bases at J, with 15 bases between. Here the CDR3 DNA reads TGCGCCAGCAGCCGTGACTATTACCATAAGCAGTTCTTC. Amino acids: CASSRDYYHKQFF.

Remarks on this clonotype: A much larger clone differs by one base, so this may be a read error. CDR3: CSVTGYATDEKLFF. The CDR3 DNA is TGCAGCGTCACAGGTTATGCAACTGATGAAAAACTGTTTTTT. V gene TRBV29-1 combines with J gene TRBJ1-4; TRBD1 might be the D (5 bases). The length of the CDR3 is 14 residues. Germline loops: CDR1 SQVTM, CDR2 ANQGSEA.